The 19 T cell receptor beta chains presented below share a single source sample, sequenced in a study of T cell clonality in common variable immunodeficiency. Profiled with immunoSEQ multiplex PCR; TCRdb holds only in-frame clones, not every one. The record shows 57,000 or so clones for this sample, with no singletons present. The specimen was peripheral blood mononuclear cells. Source of these receptors: a person between 18 and 75 years old in good health.

This clone was observed at least ten times. Read coverage stops 3 residues before the CDR3 terminus; the germline J gene supplies the remainder. This chain uses TRBV30 with TRBJ2-7; 9 bases align to TRBD2. Germline CDR1 is GTSNPN and CDR2 is SVGIG (reference sequence). V lost 0 bases to trimming and J lost 0 bases; unmatched junction nucleotides: 9. The CDR3 spans 17 residues. CDR3 amino acids: CAWSVGGSGSFSYEQYF. Incomplete CDR3 DNA: TGTGCCTGGAGTGTAGGCGGTAGCGGGAGCTTCTCCTACGAG.

In regard to this clone: The CDR3 extends 3 residues past the end of the read, so its final part is completed from the germline J gene. The V gene is TRBV20-1, the J gene TRBJ1-5, with D unclear. Trimming cost V 0 bases and J 7 bases, with 16 bases left between them. Germline loops: CDR1 DFQATT, CDR2 SNEGSKA (reference sequence). CDR3 length equals 15 residues. Incomplete CDR3 DNA: TGCAGTGCTAGAGATGCCCCGGGAACGGGGCAGCCC. It codes for CSARDAPGTGQP. The whole CDR3 protein reads CSARDAPGTGQPQHF.

In its sample, this clone was seen many times. The CDR3 extends 3 residues past the end of the read, so its final part is completed from the germline J gene. This sequence joins TRBV2 and TRBJ2-3; the match to TRBD2 covers 10 bases. Trimming took 6 bases from V and 1 from J; bases not matched to a gene: 1. Germline V gene sequence: CDR1 SNHLY, CDR2 FYNNEI. The CDR3 is made up of 14 amino acids. The sequenced part of the CDR3 DNA is TGTGCCAGCAGCGGACTAGCGGGCACAGATACG. This encodes CASSGLAGTDT. The whole CDR3 reads CASSGLAGTDTQYF.

This clone was counted ten times or more. The read stops 3 residues short of the end of the CDR3; the missing end is completed from the germline J gene. This chain uses TRBV20-1 with TRBJ2-5; 14 nucleotides align to TRBD2. V lost 4 bases to trimming and J lost 3 bases; unmatched junction nucleotides: 1. The CDR3 covers 14 residues. In germline, CDR1 is DFQATT, CDR2 SNEGSKA (reference sequence). The covered CDR3 bases are TGCAGTGCTACGGGACTAGCGGGAGAAGAGACC. This codes for CSATGLAGEET. The CDR3, in full, reads CSATGLAGEETQYF.

Ten or more counts support this clone. The read halts 3 residues ahead of the CDR3 end, with the missing end drawn from the germline J gene. The V and J genes are TRBV30 and TRBJ1-3, with D unresolved. This CDR3 comprises 12 residues. The germline V and J ends were trimmed by 2 bases and 7 bases, with 9 bases remaining between them. CDR1 GTSNPN and CDR2 SVGIG come from the germline V gene (reference sequence). Here the CDR3 reads CAWSPPGNTIYF. CDR3 DNA, as far as it was read: TGTGCCTGGAGTCCCCCGGGGAACACC.

The sample holds many counts of this clone. The read finishes 3 residues shy of the CDR3 end, and the germline J gene is used to complete it. The chain combines TRBV20-1 with TRBJ2-7, with 11 bases that match TRBD2. J was trimmed by 6 bases and V by 2 bases; bases with no gene match: 9. Germline CDR1 is DFQATT and CDR2 is SNEGSKA (reference sequence). The CDR3 extends over 15 amino acids. Partial CDR3 DNA: TGCAGTGCTAGAAAGTCCGGGACTAGCGGTTTCGAG. Translating it yields CSARKSGTSGFE. The entire CDR3 is CSARKSGTSGFEQYF.

This clone was seen at least ten times. Read coverage stops 3 residues before the CDR3 terminus; the germline J gene supplies the remainder. The gene calls are TRBV2 and TRBJ2-7, with a tentative D call TRBD1 (5 bases). The V and J ends lost 7 bases and 4 bases respectively, with 14 bases between them. The CDR3 consists of 13 residues. Germline V lookup: CDR1 SNHLY, CDR2 FYNNEI. CDR3 loop: CASKLQQDYEQYF. CDR3 DNA (partial): TGTGCCAGCAAACTCCAACAGGATTACGAG.

The sample holds many counts of this clone. The missing CDR3 end, 3 residues past where the read stops, is filled in from the germline J gene. The rearrangement links TRBV3-1 (or the pseudogene TRBV3-2) to TRBJ2-2; 8 bases line up with TRBD2. V was pared by 2 bases and J by 3 bases, with 8 bases of the junction left unmatched. Germline-derived CDR1 and CDR2 are LGHDT and YNNKEL (reference sequence). This CDR3 spans 17 amino acids. The CDR3 here is CASSQLFSGIYTGELFF. The part of the CDR3 DNA that was read is TGTGCCAGCAGCCAACTGTTTAGCGGGATATACACCGGGGAG.

This clone showed up many times. The read ends 3 residues before the CDR3 terminus; that terminus is restored from the germline J gene. The chain couples TRBV5-4 to TRBJ2-3, with 7 positions matching TRBD2. V trimming: 2 bases; J trimming: 2 bases; junction bases outside the gene matches: 8. CDR3 size: 16 residues. Germline V gene data show CDR1 as SGHNT and CDR2 as YYREEE (reference sequence). CDR3 region: CASSLPTSRNTDTQYF. CDR3 bases read: TGTGCCAGCAGCTTACCGACTAGCCGAAACACAGATACG. Filled out from reference TRBV5-4 and TRBJ2-3, the complete variable domain reads ETGVTQSPTHLIKTRGQQVTLRCSSQSGHNTVSWYQQALGQGPQFIFQYYREEENGRGNFPPRFSGLQFPNYSSELNVNALELDDSALYLCASSLPTSRNTDTQYFGPGTRLTVL.

Of note for this clone: The read falls 3 residues short of the CDR3 end, and the missing part is taken from the germline J gene. V usage is TRBV7-9 and J usage is TRBJ1-5; no clear D. The length of the CDR3 is 12 residues. Germline loops: CDR1 SEHNR, CDR2 FQNEAQ (reference sequence). The CDR3 reads CASSAPSDPQHF. The part of the CDR3 DNA that was read is TGTGCCAGCAGCGCCCCCTCAGATCCC.

This clone was detected many times. The read gets to within 3 residues of the CDR3 end, and the germline J gene fills in the rest. The chain has TRBV20-1 and TRBJ2-3; 8 bases are shared with TRBD2. The J segment lost 5 bases and the V segment lost 3 bases, leaving 10 bases of the junction unmatched. The CDR3 extends over 15 amino acids. In germline, CDR1 is DFQATT, CDR2 SNEGSKA (reference sequence). The CDR3 DNA, read in part, is TGCAGTGCTAGTGTCACTAGCGGAAACAAAGATACG. It codes for CSASVTSGNKDT. The full CDR3 reads CSASVTSGNKDTQYF.

This clone was found many times. The CDR3 end lies 3 residues beyond the end of the read and is filled in from the germline J gene. The chain recombines TRBV16 with TRBJ1-2; weak D call: TRBD1 (6 bases). Per the germline V gene, CDR1 is KGHSY and CDR2 is FQNENV. This CDR3 has 14 residues. CDR3 in amino acids: CASSQSAGARGYTF. The sequenced CDR3 bases are TGTGCCAGCAGCCAATCCGCGGGGGCAAGGGGC.

In its sample, this clone was seen many times. Read coverage stops 3 residues before the CDR3 terminus; the germline J gene supplies the remainder. The chain joins TRBV2 to TRBJ2-7; TRBD1 is a possible D gene (6 bases). The CDR3 has 14 residues. Trimming shortened V by 6 bases and J by 4 bases, and 16 bases separated the two germline ends. Per germline, CDR1 SNHLY and CDR2 FYNNEI. CDR3 sequence: CASRPDRWSYEQYF. CDR3 DNA, as far as it was read: TGTGCCAGCAGGCCTGACAGGTGGAGTTACGAG. Full variable domain (missing parts from reference TRBV2 and TRBJ2-7): EPEVTQTPSHQVTQMGQEVILRCVPISNHLYFYWYRQILGQKVEFLVSFYNNEISEKSEIFDDQFSVERPDGSNFTLKIRSTKLEDSAMYFCASRPDRWSYEQYFGPGTRLTVT.

To note about this clone: The read stops 3 residues short of the end of the CDR3; the missing end is completed from the germline J gene. The chain uses TRBV11-3 and TRBJ2-7, with D tentatively TRBD1 (6 bases). The germline V gene encodes CDR1 SGHNT and CDR2 YENEEA. The CDR3 length is 15 residues. V dropped 8 bases and J dropped 1 base, with 18 bases sitting between them. The CDR3 protein is CASPERQGSSYEQYF. The CDR3 DNA, read in part, is TGTGCCAGCCCCGAGAGGCAGGGGAGTTCCTACGAG.

The sample holds many counts of this clone. The CDR3 is cut off 3 residues early in the read; its end comes from the germline J gene. The rearrangement links TRBV28 to TRBJ2-1, with 11 bases identical to TRBD2. J gave up 3 bases and V 5 bases, and 3 bases lay outside the gene matches. The CDR3 is made up of 15 amino acids. The germline V gene encodes CDR1 MDHEN and CDR2 SYDVKM. The CDR3 loop reads CASSTGTSGYNEQFF. The sequenced CDR3 bases are TGTGCCAGCAGTACCGGGACTAGCGGCTACAATGAG.

This clone was counted many times. CDR3 bases read: TGTGCCAGCAGTTTAGCGGCACTCTACAATGAG. Translating gives CASSLAALYNE. The CDR3, in full, reads CASSLAALYNEQFF. The chain links TRBV28 to TRBJ2-1; unclear D gene. The read terminates 3 residues before the CDR3 end, so the remaining end is supplied by the germline J gene. Trimming left V 2 bases short and J 3 bases short, with 8 bases between. The CDR3 loop spans 14 amino acids. CDR1 and CDR2 from the germline V gene are MDHEN and SYDVKM.

This clone was observed many times. The sequenced fragment ends 3 residues before the CDR3 boundary, so the rest is inferred from the germline J gene. This chain joins TRBV20-1 and TRBJ2-1, with D tentatively TRBD1 (6 bases). The V end was cut by 5 bases, the J end by 3 bases, with 14 bases between. The germline gives CDR1 DFQATT, CDR2 SNEGSKA (reference sequence). The CDR3 extends over 14 amino acids. CDR3 amino acids: CSASRGSNYNEQFF. CDR3 DNA (partial): TGCAGTGCTTCTAGGGGGTCCAACTACAATGAG.

Note on this clone: The read ends 3 residues shy of where the CDR3 ends; the end is completed using the germline J gene. The rearrangement uses TRBV30 and TRBJ1-2, with a tentative D call TRBD1 (5 bases). The length of the CDR3 is 14 residues. Germline V CDR1 and CDR2: GTSNPN, SVGIG (reference sequence). Incomplete CDR3 DNA: TGTGCCTGGAGTATAGGCAGGGAAGATGACGAC. It is translated as CAWSIGREDDD. The CDR3 in its entirety is CAWSIGREDDDYTF.

This clone occurred many times. The read falls 3 residues short of the CDR3 end, and the missing part is taken from the germline J gene. The V gene is TRBV5-1, the J gene TRBJ2-3; 7 nucleotides line up with TRBD1. The CDR3 loop spans 14 amino acids. In germline, CDR1 is SGHRS, CDR2 YFSETQ. V trimming: 3 bases; J trimming: 2 bases; junction bases outside the gene matches: 3. CDR3 DNA, as far as it was read: TGCGCCAGCAGCTCCCAGGGGGACACAGATACG. Translated: CASSSQGDTDT. The whole CDR3 is CASSSQGDTDTQYF.